Listed here is a single TCR beta chain. Its antigen is undetermined. Sequencing used immunoSEQ multiplex PCR; TCRdb keeps in-frame clones, though not all of them. Among about 180,000 clones listed, around nine tenths were seen once. This record comes from a study of T cell responses to AZD1222 COVID-19 vaccine. The study, taken as a whole, reports: White British donors predominated, females outnumbered males, and clonal diversity was possibly underestimated. Regions 160-218 and 743-854 held dominance among vaccine-associated CD4 TCRs, which spanned spike.

The CDR3 extends over 15 amino acids. The V end lost 0 bases, the J end lost 7 bases, and 12 bases lay between the germline ends. Germline V gene data show CDR1 as SEHNR and CDR2 as FQNEAQ (reference sequence). This specimen was peripheral blood, taken on day 0 of AZD1222 vaccination. The receptor comes from an adult in good health. The J gene is TRBJ1-4, the V gene TRBV7-9; D gene ambiguous. This CDR3 is CASSLAAGASEKLFF. The CDR3 DNA follows: TGTGCCAGCAGCTTAGCGGCCGGTGCCAGTGAAAAACTGTTTTTT.